Shown below are 26 T cell receptor beta chains from a single sample sequenced in a study of identical twins. TCRdb redid the calling of the 5' RACE reads with MiXCR, one entry per CDR3 protein. The table has roughly 630,000 distinct CDR3 sequences, 7.1% seen once. Separately, the same data were catalogued under a study of yellow fever vaccine responses in identical twins.

The sequenced sample consisted of PBMCs. All receptors come from a woman younger than 35 in good health.

This clonotype has more than one count but fewer than ten. V gene TRBV7-2 combines with J gene TRBJ2-4; TRBD1 matches at 8 bases. This CDR3 region has 16 residues. Unmatched junction bases numbered 7, after V lost 5 bases and J lost 1 base. Germline V gene lookup returns CDR1 SGHTA and CDR2 FQGNSA. The CDR3 coding sequence is TGTGCCAGCAGCCTCGGACGACAGGGGGCCAAAAACATTCAGTACTTC. Protein product: CASSLGRQGAKNIQYF.

This clonotype has ten or more counts. The rearrangement links TRBV6-2 or TRBV6-3 to TRBJ2-7, with TRBD1 matching over 8 bases. The CDR3 contains 17 residues. V lost 6 bases to trimming and J lost 4 bases; unmatched junction nucleotides: 17. Germline CDR1 is MNHEY and CDR2 is SVGEGT. CDR3 loop: CASRRNVIDQGAYEQYV. CDR3 in DNA: TGTGCCAGCAGACGAAACGTAATTGATCAGGGGGCTTACGAGCAGTACGTC.

This sequence joins TRBV14 and TRBJ2-5; D is perhaps TRBD2 (5 bases). Germline loops: CDR1 SGHDN, CDR2 FVKESK. The length of the CDR3 is 15 residues. Trimming removed 0 bases at V and 5 bases at J, with 13 bases between. CDR3 region: CASSQDLGLGETQYF. The CDR3, as DNA: TGTGCCAGCAGCCAAGATCTAGGACTTGGGGAGACCCAGTACTTC.

The rearrangement joins TRBV7-4 to TRBJ2-5, with D maybe TRBD1 (5 bases). V was shortened by 4 bases and J by 5 bases, with 14 bases between the two germline ends. This CDR3 contains 14 residues. Germline V CDR1 and CDR2: SGHVT, SQSDAQ. CDR3 residues: CASSCSWGTETQYF. The CDR3 bases are TGTGCCAGCAGCTGTTCGTGGGGCACGGAGACCCAGTACTTC.

The rearrangement uses TRBV10-2 and TRBJ1-6; no clear D gene. The CDR3 spans 15 residues. Trimming removed 0 bases at V and 6 bases at J, with 9 bases between. Germline V CDR1 and CDR2: WSHSY, SAAADI. The CDR3: CASSESLRVNSPLHF. CDR3 nucleotide sequence: TGCGCCAGCAGTGAGTCGTTACGGGTTAATTCACCCCTCCACTTT.

This clonotype was seen at least ten times. The chain uses TRBV5-1 and TRBJ2-1; tentative D call: TRBD2 (6 bases). Trimming shortened V by 5 bases and J by 3 bases, and 9 bases separated the two germline ends. Per the germline V gene, CDR1 is SGHRS and CDR2 is YFSETQ. This CDR3 is built from 13 residues. CDR3 amino acids: CASRRDVYNEQFF. The CDR3 DNA sequence: TGCGCCAGCAGGCGGGACGTCTACAATGAGCAGTTCTTC.

This clonotype was counted at least ten times. This chain links TRBV28 with TRBJ2-3; 7 bases align to TRBD2. The junction had 12 bases not matched to a gene; V was cut back by 3 bases and J by 3 bases. The CDR3 covers 17 residues. Germline loops: CDR1 MDHEN, CDR2 SYDVKM. Here the CDR3 reads CASSFGQNLAETDTQYF. CDR3 in DNA: TGTGCCAGCAGTTTTGGACAAAACCTAGCGGAGACAGATACGCAGTATTTT.

This rearrangement joins TRBV5-6 to TRBJ2-5; D remains unclear. This CDR3 region has 14 residues. The germline CDR1 and CDR2 sequences are SGHDT and YYEEEE. With 0 bases removed from V and 2 bases from J, the gap between germline ends came to 8 bases. The CDR3 sequence: CASSLGQPQETQYF. The CDR3 DNA reads as TGTGCCAGCAGCTTGGGGCAGCCTCAAGAGACCCAGTACTTC.

This clonotype has a handful of counts. DNA of the CDR3: TGTGCCAGCAGCGTAGTGGAACACTATAATGAAAAACTGTTTTTT. Translated, it gives CASSVVEHYNEKLFF. This chain uses TRBV9 with TRBJ1-4, with D unresolved. V lost 0 bases to trimming and J lost 4 bases, with 10 bases between them. Germline V gene data show CDR1 as SGDLS and CDR2 as YYNGEE. This CDR3 is 15 amino acids long. Supplemented by reference TRBV9 and TRBJ1-4, the full variable domain reads DSGVTQTPKHLITATGQRVTLRCSPRSGDLSVYWYQQSLDQGLQFLIQYYNGEERAKGNILERFSAQQFPDLHSELNLSSLELGDSALYFCASSVVEHYNEKLFFGSGTQLSVL.

The chain employs TRBV6-1 and TRBJ2-4; tentatively, D is TRBD2 (7 bases). The V end lost 7 bases, the J end lost 1 base, and 20 bases lay between the germline ends. Germline V gene sequence: CDR1 MNHNS, CDR2 SASEGT. This CDR3 is 17 amino acids long. The DNA for the CDR3 is TGTGCCAGCAATCGTCTTCCGGGGGGCTCCGCCAAAAACATTCAGTACTTC. Protein sequence: CASNRLPGGSAKNIQYF.

This clonotype occurred many times. The J gene is TRBJ2-7, the V gene TRBV12-3 or TRBV12-4, with unresolved D. The CDR3 has 15 amino acids. Trimming removed 1 base from V and 5 bases from J, with 15 bases in between. CDR3 bases: TGTGCCAGCAGTTTAGTCCCCCCGAAGGCCAACGAGCAGTACTTC. Translation gives CASSLVPPKANEQYF.

This clonotype was seen more than once but under ten times. A read error may produce the germline difference seen at one junction end. The chain links TRBV2 to TRBJ1-5; possible D gene TRBD1, 5 bases. The CDR3 has 17 residues. Germline loops: CDR1 SNHLY, CDR2 FYNNEI. The CDR3 here is CAISFLKGLWGNQPQHF. The CDR3 coding sequence is TGTGCCATCAGTTTCCTAAAGGGACTGTGGGGCAATCAGCCCCAGCATTTT.

This clonotype occurred many times. This rearrangement joins TRBV2 to TRBJ1-2, with 7 bases lining up with TRBD1. The CDR3 has 13 amino acids. Germline CDR1 reads SNHLY; CDR2 reads FYNNEI. V lost 6 bases, J lost 5 bases, and 6 bases stayed unmatched. The CDR3 region has the DNA TGTGCCAGCAGGGAGGACAGGTCATATGGCTACACCTTC. Protein product: CASREDRSYGYTF. Full variable domain (remainder filled in from reference TRBV2 and TRBJ1-2): EPEVTQTPSHQVTQMGQEVILRCVPISNHLYFYWYRQILGQKVEFLVSFYNNEISEKSEIFDDQFSVERPDGSNFTLKIRSTKLEDSAMYFCASREDRSYGYTFGSGTRLTVV.

V usage is TRBV4-1 and J usage is TRBJ2-1; D might be TRBD1 or TRBD2, each matching 5 bases. This CDR3 region has 16 residues. The germline gives CDR1 MGHRA, CDR2 YSYEKL. The ends were cut back, 0 bases at V and 4 bases at J, with 13 bases in the middle. CDR3 protein: CASSQDLGETYNEQFF. In nucleotides, the CDR3 is TGCGCCAGCAGCCAAGATTTGGGGGAGACTTACAATGAGCAGTTCTTC.

This clonotype was seen a few times. The chain carries TRBV5-1 and TRBJ2-4; D possibly uses TRBD1 or TRBD2 (5 bases each). This CDR3 spans 14 amino acids. CDR1 is SGHRS, CDR2 YFSETQ, per germline. V was trimmed by 7 bases and J by 0 bases, leaving 11 bases between them. DNA of the CDR3: TGCGCCAGCTGGGACGGACTAGCCAAAAACATTCAGTACTTC. Translating it yields CASWDGLAKNIQYF.

This chain uses TRBV4-1 with TRBJ2-1, with a possible D match to TRBD2 (5 bases). Trimming took 1 base from V and 0 from J, leaving 13 bases between them. CDR1 and CDR2 (germline): MGHRA, YSYEKL. This CDR3 spans 17 amino acids. This chain's CDR3 is CASSQGVALSSYNEQFF. The CDR3 DNA reads as TGCGCCAGCAGCCAAGGGGTAGCGCTTAGCTCCTACAATGAGCAGTTCTTC.

The sample holds many counts of this clonotype. The rearrangement joins TRBV12-3 or TRBV12-4 to TRBJ2-1; the match to TRBD1 covers 8 bases. The CDR3 extends over 19 amino acids. V gave up 2 bases and J gave up 0 bases; unmatched junction bases: 12. CDR3 region: CASSLLSARQGTSYNEQFF. Here the CDR3 DNA reads TGTGCCAGCAGTTTATTATCGGCGAGACAGGGGACCTCCTACAATGAGCAGTTCTTC.

This clonotype was seen repeatedly, ten times or more. The V call is TRBV20-1, the J call TRBJ2-2; D remains unclear. The length of the CDR3 is 12 residues. Germline V gene lookup returns CDR1 DFQATT and CDR2 SNEGSKA (reference sequence). This chain's CDR3 is CSASWGTGELFF. In DNA form, the CDR3 reads TGCAGCGCCTCCTGGGGCACCGGGGAGCTGTTTTTT.

The chain couples TRBV20-1 to TRBJ2-1, with D unclear. The germline gives CDR1 DFQATT, CDR2 SNEGSKA (reference sequence). Between the trimmed V and J ends, which lost 3 bases and 7 bases, there was a span of 13 bases. CDR3 length: 13 amino acids. The CDR3 coding sequence is TGCAGTGCTAGGGAGCCCCCCGGTAATGAGCAGTTCTTC. Translating gives CSAREPPGNEQFF.

This clonotype showed up many times. V is TRBV4-1 and J is TRBJ2-3; D remains ambiguous. This CDR3 has 11 residues. Germline V gene lookup returns CDR1 MGHRA and CDR2 YSYEKL. The V end lost 0 bases, the J end lost 7 bases, and 2 bases lay between the germline ends. In nucleotides, the CDR3 is TGCGCCAGCAGCCAAGATAATACGCAGTATTTT. As protein: CASSQDNTQYF.

Only a few counts were recorded for this clonotype. The chain has TRBV24-1 and TRBJ2-2; TRBD2 matches at 8 bases. Germline V lookup: CDR1 KGHDR, CDR2 SFDVKD. This CDR3 is 15 amino acids long. The V segment lost 0 bases and the J segment 5 bases; nucleotides outside the gene matches: 1. The CDR3: CATSDLPSGTGELFF. The CDR3 DNA reads TGTGCCACCAGTGATTTGCCTAGCGGGACCGGGGAGCTGTTTTTT.

Remarks on this clonotype: A read error may be the cause here, since a much bigger clone is one base away. V usage is TRBV12-3 or TRBV12-4 and J usage is TRBJ2-1; unclear D gene. The CDR3 consists of 15 residues. Trimming pared 5 bases from V and 0 bases from J, leaving 11 bases between. CDR3 sequence: CASSLRSGSYNEQFF. As DNA, the CDR3 is TGTGCCAGCAGTCTCCGGTCCGGCTCCTACAATGAGCAGTTCTTC.

This clonotype was counted many times. V usage is TRBV7-2 and J usage is TRBJ2-5; D remains ambiguous. Germline assignment: CDR1 SGHTA and CDR2 FQGNSA. This CDR3 is 14 amino acids long. V was pared by 5 bases and J by 2 bases, with 12 bases between. For the CDR3, the DNA is TGTGCCAGCAGCCCCCTATTGAAACAAGAGACCCAGTACTTC. Its translation: CASSPLLKQETQYF.

The chain links TRBV20-1 to TRBJ2-3; D remains ambiguous. Between the trimmed V and J ends, which lost 0 bases and 5 bases, there was a span of 9 bases. Germline V gene data show CDR1 as DFQATT and CDR2 as SNEGSKA (reference sequence). The length of the CDR3 is 13 residues. Here the CDR3 reads CSARDNNRDTQYF. The CDR3 DNA is TGCAGTGCTAGAGATAACAACCGAGATACGCAGTATTTT.

This clonotype was seen more than once but under ten times. The rearrangement joins TRBV6-1 to TRBJ1-2; D unresolved. The germline V gene has CDR1 MNHNS and CDR2 SASEGT. Between the trimmed V and J ends, which lost 5 bases and 5 bases, there was a span of 15 bases. The CDR3 extends over 14 amino acids. The DNA for the CDR3 is TGTGCCAGCAGTAGGACGCTCCTTGAGTATGGCTACACCTTC. Translating gives CASSRTLLEYGYTF.

This clonotype appeared a few times. This rearrangement joins TRBV5-1 to TRBJ2-6; D remains unclear. Germline values: CDR1 SGHRS, CDR2 YFSETQ. Trimming took off 0 bases at V and 0 bases at J, with 13 bases between the two ends. This CDR3 spans 18 amino acids. For the CDR3, the DNA is TGCGCCAGCAGCTTGGTTGGCAACACCGCCTCTGGGGCCAACGTCCTGACTTTC. Amino acids: CASSLVGNTASGANVLTF.